This T cell receptor beta chain was profiled in a study of human T cells and chemical hapten exposure. About the study: Sensitization used 2% DPC on around 2 cm by around 2 cm upper inner arm skin. The cohort included alopecia areata under or over 50% scalp, totalis and universalis.

TCRdb called the RACE reads again in MiXCR, with one record for every CDR3 protein. The sample shows around 340,000 distinct CDR3 sequences, around 7% of them seen only once. Study results and caveats: Alopecia affecting every donor means their immune response may not match healthy people's.

Time point meaning: patch test 1, 2 weeks after DPC sensitization. Regarding treatment: therapeutic diphenylcyclopropenone sensitization with weekly scalp DPC. Drawing of blood took place ahead of applying each patch test. This clonotype occurred many times. Antigen: not known. This TCR was recovered from a woman aged 18-29 years with alopecia areata. Some clones in this sample may be carry-over from other donors' samples. The starting material was whole blood, obtained in connection with sensitization to the hapten diphenylcyclopropenone (DPC).

CDR3 nucleotides: TGTGCCAGCAGCTTGGCCGCAGGCGTACCCTCAGAGACCCAGTACTTC. This codes for CASSLAAGVPSETQYF. V is TRBV5-6 and J is TRBJ2-5, with no clear D. Deletions cut 0 bases from V and 4 bases from J, with 16 bases between. Germline CDR1 is SGHDT and CDR2 is YYEEEE. The CDR3 totals 16 residues. Variable domain in full (rest from reference TRBV5-6 and TRBJ2-5): DAGVTQSPTHLIKTRGQQVTLRCSPKSGHDTVSWYQQALGQGPQFIFQYYEEEERQRGNFPDRFSGHQFPNYSSELNVNALLLGDSALYLCASSLAAGVPSETQYFGPGTRLLVL.